This T cell receptor beta chain was captured in a study of T cells after yellow fever vaccination. Trimming at V came to 7 bases and at J to 6 bases, leaving 13 bases not matched to a gene. Germline V lookup: CDR1 SQVTM, CDR2 ANQGSEA. The CDR3 is made up of 14 amino acids. MiXCR was run by TCRdb on the 5' RACE reads, yielding one entry per CDR3 protein. The data contain roughly 260,000 distinct CDR3 sequences, under 15% of them singletons. The chain employs TRBV29-1 and TRBJ2-3, with TRBD2 matching over 7 bases. The sequenced sample was CD4+ T cells sorted from PBMCs, obtained 45 days after the yellow fever booster vaccination. This clonotype originated in a man aged 25 to 45 who received the YFV17D yellow fever vaccine. The CDR3 loop is CSAPSGRRVDTQYF. The CDR3 DNA follows: TGCAGCGCCCCTAGCGGAAGGCGGGTTGATACGCAGTATTTT.